What follows are 25 T cell receptor beta chains derived from one specimen sequenced in a study of monozygotic twins with inflammatory bowel disease. One entry per CDR3 protein, without DNA, is what TCRdb gives after re-calling the 5' RACE reads. The listing contains fewer than 350,000 distinct CDR3 sequences. Sequenced input: blood. These TCRs come from a human donor with ulcerative colitis or Crohn's disease, or a healthy co-twin of an affected twin (not recorded which).

This rearrangement joins TRBV3-1 to TRBJ2-2; TCRdb returns TRBD1, unconfirmable since there is no DNA. This CDR3 is 14 amino acids long. CDR1 is LGHDT, CDR2 YNNKEL, per germline (reference sequence). CDR3 amino acids: CASSHLGGPGELFF.

This rearrangement joins TRBV24-1 to TRBJ2-1; the TCRdb D gene call, TRBD1, has no DNA to confirm it. This CDR3 is 14 amino acids long. Per the germline V gene, CDR1 is KGHDR and CDR2 is SFDVKD. The CDR3 spells CATTGDDSYNEQFF.

V and J are TRBV20-1 and TRBJ2-1; TCRdb's D call, TRBD1, is unchecked because there is no DNA. Germline CDR1 reads DFQATT; CDR2 reads SNEGSKA (reference sequence). The CDR3 loop spans 15 amino acids. CDR3 sequence: CSAGTPITLYNEQFF.

The chain links TRBV10-3 to TRBJ1-2; TCRdb's D call, TRBD1, is unchecked because there is no DNA. This CDR3 is 14 amino acids long. Looked up from germline, CDR1 is ENHRY and CDR2 is SYGVKD. This CDR3 is CAITEDGTVYGYTF.

V usage is TRBV14 and J usage is TRBJ2-5; the D call of TRBD2 rests on TCRdb alone, since no DNA is present to check it. The V gene's germline CDR1 is SGHDN and CDR2 FVKESK. The CDR3 covers 13 residues. CDR3 sequence reads: CASSPAPLSSQYF.

The rearrangement joins TRBV6-1 to TRBJ2-5. Germline V gene lookup returns CDR1 MNHNS and CDR2 SASEGT. This CDR3 is built from 14 residues. This chain's CDR3 is CASSEFGLEETQYF.

This chain links TRBV19 with TRBJ1-5; TCRdb calls TRBD1, which cannot be checked without DNA. CDR1 and CDR2 from the germline V gene are LNHDA and SQIVND (reference sequence). This CDR3 contains 14 residues. The CDR3 is CASSIWGADQPQHF. Full variable domain (outside the CDR3, taken from reference TRBV19 and TRBJ1-5): DGGITQSPKYLFRKEGQNVTLSCEQNLNHDAMYWYRQDPGQGLRLIYYSQIVNDFQKGDIAEGYSVSREKKESFPLTVTSAQKNPTAFYLCASSIWGADQPQHFGDGTRLSIL.

This chain uses TRBV20-1 with TRBJ2-5; TCRdb's D gene call, TRBD1, goes unchecked for lack of DNA. The CDR3 is 14 amino acids. Germline CDR1 and CDR2: DFQATT and SNEGSKA (reference sequence). This chain's CDR3 is CSASGGTPQETQYF.

This chain links TRBV12-3 or TRBV12-4 with TRBJ2-1; TCRdb's D call, TRBD1, is unchecked because there is no DNA. The CDR3 runs 13 residues. CDR3: CASSKDSYNEQFF.

The chain employs TRBV19 and TRBJ2-7. The CDR3 covers 13 residues. Germline loops: CDR1 LNHDA, CDR2 SQIVND (reference sequence). The CDR3 loop is CASSINSAYEQYF.

The V call is TRBV20-1, the J call TRBJ2-1; TCRdb lists TRBD1, though no DNA is available to test this call. CDR1 is DFQATT and CDR2 is SNEGSKA in the germline V gene (reference sequence). The CDR3 is made up of 13 amino acids. The CDR3 loop reads CSAPKQGSTGQFF.

The chain couples TRBV19 to TRBJ2-6; TCRdb's D gene call, TRBD2, goes unchecked for lack of DNA. CDR3 length: 13 residues. Germline CDR1 reads LNHDA; CDR2 reads SQIVND (reference sequence). The CDR3 sequence: CATGPSGANVLTF.

V gene TRBV9 combines with J gene TRBJ2-1. This CDR3 region has 14 residues. Germline values: CDR1 SGDLS, CDR2 YYNGEE. CDR3 sequence: CASSVAHLDNEQFF.

V usage is TRBV20-1 and J usage is TRBJ2-7; TCRdb's D call of TRBD1 is untestable without DNA. The CDR3 is 15 residues long. Germline V gene lookup returns CDR1 DFQATT and CDR2 SNEGSKA (reference sequence). This CDR3 reads CSASGGAAQSYEQYF.

CDR3 sequence: CSAWGAPGRFQETQYF. V usage is TRBV20-1 and J usage is TRBJ2-5; TCRdb selects TRBD1, and the lack of DNA leaves this call unchecked. The germline V gene encodes CDR1 DFQATT and CDR2 SNEGSKA (reference sequence). The CDR3 is 16 amino acids.

The CDR3 loop is CASSQGLAGGTNEQFF. The chain joins TRBV3-1 to TRBJ2-1; without DNA, the TCRdb call of TRBD2 cannot be checked. From germline, CDR1 is LGHDT and CDR2 YNNKEL (reference sequence). The CDR3 covers 16 residues.

The genes are TRBV20-1 and TRBJ2-3; TCRdb's D call, TRBD1, is unchecked because there is no DNA. CDR1 is DFQATT and CDR2 is SNEGSKA in the germline V gene (reference sequence). The CDR3 runs to 17 residues. The CDR3 loop is CSARTQGGWGTTDTQYF.

The chain uses TRBV25-1 and TRBJ2-1; the TCRdb call, TRBD1, lacks DNA for checking. Germline V gene lookup returns CDR1 MGHDK and CDR2 SYGVNS. The CDR3 runs 12 residues. The CDR3 loop is CASRRMQGEQFF.

This sequence joins TRBV7-9 and TRBJ2-7. The CDR3 length is 15 residues. Germline CDR1 SEHNR, CDR2 FQNEAQ (reference sequence). The CDR3 reads CASSLETFTTYEQYF.

The chain employs TRBV11-2 and TRBJ1-3; checking the TCRdb D call of TRBD1 is not possible without DNA. This CDR3 is built from 16 residues. CDR1 is SGHAT, CDR2 FQNNGV, per germline. The CDR3 sequence is CASSSIRPPSGNTIYF.

This chain's CDR3 is CASSRKAIGGRTILYEQYF. This chain joins TRBV11-2 and TRBJ2-7; TCRdb's D call, TRBD2, is unchecked because there is no DNA. CDR1 and CDR2 from the germline V gene are SGHAT and FQNNGV. CDR3 length: 19 amino acids. Looking up the rest from reference TRBV11-2 and TRBJ2-7 gives the full variable domain: EAGVAQSPRYKIIEKRQSVAFWCNPISGHATLYWYQQILGQGPKLLIQFQNNGVVDDSQLPKDRFSAERLKGVDSTLKIQPAKLEDSAVYLCASSRKAIGGRTILYEQYFGPGTRLTVT.

This chain links TRBV28 with TRBJ2-3; TCRdb outputs TRBD2, but without DNA this stays unchecked. The CDR3 loop spans 15 amino acids. Germline V CDR1 and CDR2: MDHEN, SYDVKM. The CDR3 loop is CASSRTAASTDTQYF.

The gene calls are TRBV10-2 and TRBJ1-3; TCRdb's D call, TRBD1, is unchecked because there is no DNA. Germline CDR1 and CDR2: WSHSY and SAAADI. The CDR3 consists of 15 residues. CDR3 protein: CASLVATGYGNTIYF.

This chain connects TRBV6-4 to TRBJ2-3; the TCRdb D gene call, TRBD1, has no DNA to confirm it. Germline loops: CDR1 MRHNA, CDR2 SNTAGT. The CDR3 is made up of 16 amino acids. The CDR3 loop is CASSERPGQGADTQYF.

The chain uses TRBV3-1 and TRBJ1-1; TCRdb picks TRBD1, but there is no DNA to check that call. CDR1 is LGHDT and CDR2 is YNNKEL in the germline V gene (reference sequence). CDR3 length: 14 residues. CDR3 amino acids: CASSQRTANTEAFF.